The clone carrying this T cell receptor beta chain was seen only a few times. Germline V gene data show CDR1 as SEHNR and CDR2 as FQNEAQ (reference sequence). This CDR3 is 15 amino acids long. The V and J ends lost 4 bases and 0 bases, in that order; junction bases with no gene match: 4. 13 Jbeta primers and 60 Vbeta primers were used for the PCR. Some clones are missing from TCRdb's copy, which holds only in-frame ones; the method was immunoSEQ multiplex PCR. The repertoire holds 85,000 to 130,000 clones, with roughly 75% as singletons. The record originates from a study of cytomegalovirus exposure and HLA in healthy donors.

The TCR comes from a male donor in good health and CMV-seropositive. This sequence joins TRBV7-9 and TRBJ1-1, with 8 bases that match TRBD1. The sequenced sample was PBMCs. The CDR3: CASSSSGQVNTEAFF. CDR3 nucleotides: TGTGCCAGCAGCTCGTCGGGACAGGTGAACACTGAAGCTTTCTTT.